This TCR beta chain was sequenced during a study of T-cell reconstitution after alpha-beta-depleted transplantation in children. This clonotype was counted many times. CDR1 is SGHRS and CDR2 is YFSETQ in the germline V gene. V shed 4 bases and J 1 base; nucleotides not matched to a gene: 8. The CDR3 extends over 16 amino acids. Unique molecular identifiers were incorporated into the prepared TCRbeta library. A single record per CDR3 protein comes from TCRdb applying MiXCR to the PCR reads. The data show roughly 23,000 distinct CDR3 sequences, about 11% seen once. The receptor was isolated from a human donor who donated a stem cell graft to a child with chronic granulomatous disease. The rearrangement links TRBV5-1 to TRBJ1-3; 7 positions agree with TRBD1. This specimen consisted of PBMCs from the stem cell graft donor, obtained from the stem cell graft. CDR3 protein: CASSGGQNWSGNTIYF. CDR3 DNA: TGCGCCAGCAGCGGGGGACAGAATTGGTCTGGAAACACCATATATTTT.